These 20 T cell receptor beta chains were all obtained from the same sample, sequenced in a study of blood T cell repertoires in COVID-19. TCRdb keeps only in-frame clones here, not all; method: immunoSEQ multiplex PCR. The top ten clones hold more than 4% of a sample with hundreds of thousands of clones, roughly 91% of them seen once. What was sequenced was peripheral blood. Source of these receptors: a woman in her twenties or thirties with acute or convalescent COVID-19.

V gene TRBV28 combines with J gene TRBJ2-5; D may be TRBD2 (6 bases). CDR1 MDHEN and CDR2 SYDVKM come from the germline V gene. The CDR3 spans 13 residues. The CDR3 bases are TGTGCTACGGTCGCAGGAGGGGTACAGACCCAGTACTTC. Its protein product is CATVAGGVQTQYF.

The V call is TRBV5-4, the J call TRBJ1-2; 7 bases map to TRBD1. CDR1 and CDR2 (germline): SGHNT, YYREEE (reference sequence). The CDR3 extends over 13 amino acids. V dropped 3 bases and J dropped 8; count of bases not matched to a gene: 7. This CDR3 is CASSYDRVGGYTF. CDR3 in DNA: TGTGCCAGCAGCTACGACAGGGTGGGGGGCTACACCTTC.

This sequence joins TRBV9 and TRBJ1-6; D unclear. Germline V gene sequence: CDR1 SGDLS, CDR2 YYNGEE. The CDR3 contains 13 residues. The V and J ends lost 7 bases and 0 bases respectively, with 5 bases between them. CDR3 in DNA: TGTGCCAGCCGTAGCTCCTATAATTCACCCCTCCACTTT. Its translation: CASRSSYNSPLHF.

The chain carries TRBV7-9 and TRBJ2-4; D is perhaps TRBD1 (6 bases). The CDR3 loop spans 12 amino acids. Germline CDR1 reads SEHNR; CDR2 reads FQNEAQ (reference sequence). Deletions cut 5 bases from V and 6 bases from J, with 8 bases between. Written as DNA, the CDR3 is TGTGCCAGCAGCATACAGGGAAACATTCAGTACTTC. It specifies CASSIQGNIQYF.

The table lists this clone with a count of one. The gene calls are TRBV19 and TRBJ1-1; a weak D match, TRBD1 (6 bases). V was clipped by 5 bases and J by 3 bases, with 10 bases between them. CDR1 LNHDA and CDR2 SQIVND come from the germline V gene (reference sequence). The CDR3 is 13 residues long. The CDR3: CASSPDSHTEAFF. CDR3 bases: TGTGCCAGTAGTCCGGACAGTCACACTGAAGCTTTCTTT.

The chain employs TRBV19 and TRBJ2-5; 9 bases line up with TRBD2. The V gene end was trimmed by 5 bases and the J gene end by 5 bases; junction bases not matched to a gene: 9. This CDR3 is 15 amino acids long. Per the germline V gene, CDR1 is LNHDA and CDR2 is SQIVND (reference sequence). CDR3 DNA: TGTGCCAGTAGTCCAAGGGGACTAGCTGGGGAGACCCAGTACTTC. This codes for CASSPRGLAGETQYF. Combining the CDR3 with reference TRBV19 and TRBJ2-5 gives the whole variable domain DGGITQSPKYLFRKEGQNVTLSCEQNLNHDAMYWYRQDPGQGLRLIYYSQIVNDFQKGDIAEGYSVSREKKESFPLTVTSAQKNPTAFYLCASSPRGLAGETQYFGPGTRLLVL.

V gene TRBV7-2 combines with J gene TRBJ1-2, with a possible D match to TRBD1 (5 bases). V lost 4 bases to trimming and J lost 2 bases, with 14 bases between them. The CDR3 has 15 residues. Germline V gene sequence: CDR1 SGHTA, CDR2 FQGNSA. The CDR3 reads CASSSAGHPNYGYTF. CDR3 DNA: TGTGCCAGCAGCTCCGCCGGACACCCCAACTATGGCTACACCTTC.

This clone was seen only a few times. The chain employs TRBV7-2 and TRBJ1-5, with 8 bases fitting TRBD1. Germline V gene lookup returns CDR1 SGHTA and CDR2 FQGNSA. There are 14 residues in the CDR3. With 5 bases clipped from V and 4 bases from J, the junction kept 4 bases outside the gene matches. The DNA for the CDR3 is TGTGCCAGCAGCACTAGGACAGGGAATCAGCCCCAGCATTTT. It specifies CASSTRTGNQPQHF. Looking up the rest from reference TRBV7-2 and TRBJ1-5 gives the full variable domain: GAGVSQSPSNKVTEKGKDVELRCDPISGHTALYWYRQSLGQGLEFLIYFQGNSAPDKSGLPSDRFSAERTGGSVSTLTIQRTQQEDSAVYLCASSTRTGNQPQHFGDGTRLSIL.

This clone has a handful of counts. The chain has TRBV11-2 and TRBJ2-7; weak D call: TRBD2 (5 bases). Per the germline V gene, CDR1 is SGHAT and CDR2 is FQNNGV. This CDR3 is built from 14 residues. Trimming cost V 2 bases and J 4 bases, with 12 bases left between them. The CDR3 DNA reads as TGTGCCAGCAGCTTAACTAGGATCCTGTACGAGCAGTACTTC. It encodes CASSLTRILYEQYF.

The rearrangement joins TRBV7-2 to TRBJ1-6; TRBD1 aligns across 7 bases. The length of the CDR3 is 16 residues. CDR1 and CDR2 (germline): SGHTA, FQGNSA. The ends lost 3 bases at V and 8 bases at J; junction bases unmatched: 10. This chain's CDR3 is CASSLVQGSVHSPLHF. Written as DNA, the CDR3 is TGTGCCAGCAGCTTGGTACAGGGGTCGGTGCATTCACCCCTCCACTTT.

The rearrangement uses TRBV9 and TRBJ2-2, with 9 bases aligning to TRBD2. The CDR3 runs to 17 residues. Germline CDR1 is SGDLS and CDR2 is YYNGEE. V lost 4 bases and J lost 7; bases outside the gene matches: 14. The CDR3 bases are TGTGCCAGCAGCCCCCTCGGGGCGGGGGGGCCGAACGGGGAGCTGTTTTTT. Residues: CASSPLGAGGPNGELFF.

The chain joins TRBV18 to TRBJ1-2; a weak D match, TRBD1 (5 bases). CDR1 and CDR2 from the germline V gene are KGHSH and LQKENI. The CDR3 is 13 residues long. V lost 0 bases and J lost 6, with 8 bases in between. The CDR3 region is CASSPPWGDGYTF. For the CDR3, the DNA is TGTGCCAGCTCACCACCGTGGGGGGATGGCTACACCTTC.

This rearrangement joins TRBV11-2 to TRBJ1-4; TRBD1 is a possible D gene (5 bases). Per the germline V gene, CDR1 is SGHAT and CDR2 is FQNNGV. This CDR3 is built from 15 residues. The V end was cut by 5 bases, the J end by 6 bases, with 16 bases between. The chain's CDR3 is CASSPKTRGYEKLFF. Here the CDR3 DNA reads TGTGCCAGCAGCCCTAAGACACGGGGGTATGAAAAACTGTTTTTT.

This chain links TRBV7-9 with TRBJ2-7, with D possibly being TRBD1 (7 bases). V lost 5 bases and J lost 2, with 16 bases in between. This CDR3 has 15 residues. Germline lookup yields CDR1 SEHNR and CDR2 FQNEAQ (reference sequence). The chain's CDR3 is CASSPAGTEPYEQYF. The CDR3 region has the DNA TGTGCCAGCAGCCCGGCGGGGACAGAACCCTACGAGCAGTACTTC.

The chain employs TRBV2 and TRBJ1-4; no firm D call. Trimming removed 8 bases from V and 0 bases from J, with 19 bases in between. There are 17 residues in the CDR3. CDR1 SNHLY and CDR2 FYNNEI come from the germline V gene. The CDR3 DNA is TGTGCCAGCTCGGAAGTGGGCAGTGCTACAACTAATGAAAAACTGTTTTTT. It encodes CASSEVGSATTNEKLFF.

This clone was observed once. J is TRBJ1-1 and V is TRBV7-8; D not resolved. This CDR3 is built from 13 residues. Trimming took 2 bases from V and 8 from J, leaving 12 bases between them. CDR1 and CDR2 (germline): SGHVS, FQNEAQ. DNA for the CDR3: TGTGCCAGCAGCTTACAAGCGCCAGACGAAGCTTTCTTT. Translation gives CASSLQAPDEAFF.

This clone was observed a few times. The DNA for the CDR3 is TGTGCCAGCAGCCAGGGACTAGCGAAGGGCGAGCAGTTCTTC. This codes for CASSQGLAKGEQFF. This chain joins TRBV7-2 and TRBJ2-1; 10 bases align to TRBD2. Germline CDR1 and CDR2: SGHTA and FQGNSA. The CDR3 is 14 residues long. Trimming cost V 5 bases and J 10 bases; bases outside gene matches: 8. The whole variable domain, remainder taken from reference TRBV7-2 and TRBJ2-1, is GAGVSQSPSNKVTEKGKDVELRCDPISGHTALYWYRQSLGQGLEFLIYFQGNSAPDKSGLPSDRFSAERTGGSVSTLTIQRTQQEDSAVYLCASSQGLAKGEQFFGPGTRLTVL.

The V and J genes are TRBV6-6 and TRBJ2-1; 11 bases match TRBD2. The germline gives CDR1 MNHNY, CDR2 SVGAGI (reference sequence). Trimming removed 6 bases from V and 4 bases from J; junction bases left unmatched: 5. The CDR3 sequence is 15 residues long. CDR3 nucleotide sequence: TGTGCCAGCAGCCTAGCGGGGGGAGAATACAATGAGCAGTTCTTC. Amino acids: CASSLAGGEYNEQFF.

The chain uses TRBV10-3 and TRBJ2-7; D may be TRBD1 (5 bases). CDR1 and CDR2 from the germline V gene are ENHRY and SYGVKD. The CDR3 has 13 residues. Trimming left V 3 bases short and J 4 bases short, with 10 bases between. CDR3 coding DNA: TGTGCCATCAGTGAAGGGGATGAATACGAGCAGTACTTC. Protein sequence: CAISEGDEYEQYF.

V gene TRBV7-9 combines with J gene TRBJ2-7; D not resolved. Germline V lookup: CDR1 SEHNR, CDR2 FQNEAQ (reference sequence). This CDR3 comprises 15 residues. V lost 2 bases, J lost 4 bases, and 15 bases lay in between. CDR3 coding DNA: TGTGCCAGCAGCTTAAGTCGCAGGAATTTTTACGAGCAGTACTTC. Amino acid sequence: CASSLSRRNFYEQYF.